This entry lists 2 T cell receptor beta chains sequenced from one sample in a study of T cell responses to AZD1222 COVID-19 vaccine. Measured with immunoSEQ multiplex PCR; TCRdb has only the in-frame clones, and not every one. The data show approximately 170,000 clones, with just over 90% seen just once and approximately 3.9% held by the top ten. The specimen was peripheral blood, collected on day 0 of AZD1222 vaccination. These receptor sequences come from an adult in good health.

V is TRBV5-1 and J is TRBJ2-7, with D possibly matching TRBD1 (6 bases). V dropped 3 bases and J dropped 5 bases, with 18 bases sitting between them. The length of the CDR3 is 15 residues. CDR1 is SGHRS, CDR2 YFSETQ, per germline. This chain's CDR3 is CASSWALGQRHEQYF. CDR3 nucleotide sequence: TGCGCCAGCAGCTGGGCGTTAGGACAGAGGCACGAGCAGTACTTC.

V usage is TRBV12-3 or TRBV12-4 and J usage is TRBJ2-1; TRBD1 is a possible D gene (5 bases). This CDR3 comprises 12 residues. V gave up 3 bases and J gave up 10 bases, with 10 bases separating them. This CDR3 is CASSFVPGEQFF. CDR3 coding DNA: TGTGCCAGCAGTTTCGTCCCAGGGGAGCAGTTCTTC.